These T cell receptor beta chains were read from a single sample in a study of blood T cell repertoires in COVID-19. Using immunoSEQ multiplex PCR, the repertoire was profiled, and TCRdb retains in-frame clones only, with some absent. The repertoire holds hundreds of thousands of clones, with 80% to 90% as singletons. Material: PBMCs or T cells enriched from blood (not recorded which). The receptors shown here come from a woman aged 18-29 years who had recovered from COVID-19. The CDR3 runs from the conserved cysteine through the conserved F or W. D genes are given only for firm matches. Clone size is not always given. Where it is, it says once, few, many or a class for expanded clones.

clone_size	v_call	j_call	d_call	cdr3_aa	cdr3_nt
once	TRBV10-1	TRBJ1-4	TRBD1	CASSNGTGREKLFF	TGCGCCAGCAGTAACGGGACAGGGCGTGAAAAACTGTTTTTT
NA	TRBV30	TRBJ1-2	NA	CAWSVLQGLSGYTF	TGTGCCTGGAGTGTACTACAGGGTCTCTCTGGCTACACCTTC
NA	TRBV29-1	TRBJ1-4	NA	CSAGGATNEKLFF	TGCAGCGCGGGGGGCGCGACTAATGAAAAACTGTTTTTT
NA	TRBV19	TRBJ2-3	NA	CASSIDRSSTDTQYF	TGTGCCAGTAGTATTGACAGGTCGAGCACAGATACGCAGTATTTT
NA	TRBV9	TRBJ2-3	TRBD2	CASSARLAGGTDTQYF	TGTGCCAGCAGCGCCCGACTAGCGGGGGGCACAGATACGCAGTATTTT
NA	TRBV20-1	TRBJ1-2	NA	CSAYREGGYTF	TGCAGTGCTTACCGGGAGGGGGGCTACACCTTC
NA	TRBV7-8	TRBJ2-6	NA	CASSLIDGANVLTF	TGTGCCAGCAGCTTAATAGATGGGGCCAACGTCCTGACTTTC
NA	TRBV5-5	TRBJ1-5	NA	CASRAGVDSNQPQHF	TGTGCCAGCAGAGCGGGAGTGGATAGCAATCAGCCCCAGCATTTT
NA	TRBV7-9	TRBJ2-6	NA	CASSPAASGANVLTF	TGTGCCAGCAGTCCCGCGGCATCTGGGGCCAACGTCCTGACTTTC
NA	TRBV28	TRBJ2-2	TRBD1	CAVNVRDRGSGELFF	TGTGCCGTTAATGTCCGGGACAGGGGGTCCGGGGAGCTGTTTTTT
NA	TRBV11-3	TRBJ2-5	TRBD1	CASSSDRGTQYF	TGTGCCAGCAGCTCGGACAGGGGGACCCAGTACTTC
few	TRBV19	TRBJ1-1	TRBD1	CASAPTGVTEAFF	TGTGCCAGTGCCCCGACAGGGGTCACTGAAGCTTTCTTT
once	TRBV19	TRBJ1-5	NA	CASSIAGGGNQPQHF	TGTGCCAGTAGTATAGCGGGGGGGGGCAATCAGCCCCAGCATTTT
NA	TRBV18	TRBJ1-1	NA	CASSAGDTEAFF	TGTGCCAGCTCGGCAGGGGACACTGAAGCTTTCTTT
NA	TRBV7-8	TRBJ1-2	NA	CASSPPGSQMDGYTF	TGTGCCAGCAGCCCCCCGGGATCCCAGATGGATGGCTACACCTTC
NA	TRBV6-1	TRBJ1-3	NA	CASSEDTLPGSSGNTIYF	TGTGCCAGCAGTGAAGATACACTCCCGGGAAGCTCTGGAAACACCATATATTTT
NA	TRBV10-2	TRBJ1-5	NA	CASSESRLLRGQPQHF	TGCGCCAGCAGTGAGTCGAGACTCCTTCGGGGTCAGCCCCAGCATTTT
NA	TRBV27	TRBJ2-7	TRBD1	CASSSYDRVGYEQYF	TGTGCCAGCAGTTCCTACGACAGGGTGGGGTACGAGCAGTACTTC
NA	TRBV4-2	TRBJ1-2	NA	CASSQGGGSNYGYTF	TGTGCCAGCAGCCAAGGGGGGGGATCTAACTATGGCTACACCTTC
NA	TRBV10-3	TRBJ2-7	NA	CAISDQAPYEQYF	TGTGCCATCAGTGATCAGGCGCCCTACGAGCAGTACTTC
NA	TRBV4-1	TRBJ1-1	NA	CASSQGPGTEAFF	TGCGCCAGCAGCCAAGGCCCGGGGACTGAAGCTTTCTTT